This entry lists 5 T cell receptor beta chains sequenced from one sample in a study of blood T cell repertoires in COVID-19. Repertoires were generated with immunoSEQ multiplex PCR, while TCRdb's copy carries only in-frame clones and drops some. The table lists some 200,000 clones, around 80% of them singletons, with approximately 15% in the top ten. Sequencing input: peripheral blood. The receptor source for this set is a woman in her sixties or seventies with COVID-19, enrolled during active disease.

The chain links TRBV18 to TRBJ2-7, with D uncertain. There are 11 residues in the CDR3. Germline-derived CDR1 and CDR2 are KGHSH and LQKENI. Trimming shortened V by 10 bases and J by 4 bases, and 11 bases separated the two germline ends. Here the CDR3 DNA reads TGTGCCACCCGCGGAGATTACGAGCAGTACTTC. Its translation: CATRGDYEQYF.

This clone was recorded once. The gene calls are TRBV7-3 and TRBJ2-1; 7 nucleotides line up with TRBD1. Germline V gene data show CDR1 as SGHTA and CDR2 as FQGTGA. J gave up 9 bases and V 2 bases, and 4 bases lay outside the gene matches. This CDR3 is built from 13 residues. The CDR3 bases are TGTGCCAGCAGCTTAGTAGGGGGCAGTGAGCAGTTCTTC. It yields the protein CASSLVGGSEQFF. The full variable domain, with the rest looked up from reference TRBV7-3 and TRBJ2-1, is GAGVSQTPSNKVTEKGKYVELRCDPISGHTALYWYRQSLGQGPEFLIYFQGTGAADDSGLPNDRFFAVRPEGSVSTLKIQRTERGDSAVYLCASSLVGGSEQFFGPGTRLTVL.

V usage is TRBV5-4 and J usage is TRBJ1-1; tentatively, D is TRBD1 (6 bases). From germline, CDR1 is SGHNT and CDR2 YYREEE (reference sequence). The CDR3 covers 13 residues. Trimming removed 2 bases from V and 7 bases from J, with 12 bases in between. CDR3: CASSLPGQNEAFF. The CDR3 nucleotides are TGTGCCAGCAGCTTACCGGGACAAAATGAAGCTTTCTTT.

This clone showed up just once. Other DNA sequences from this sample encode an identical CDR3 as well. The rearrangement uses TRBV24-1 and TRBJ2-1, with 11 bases lining up with TRBD2. There are 16 residues in the CDR3. The germline gives CDR1 KGHDR, CDR2 SFDVKD. The V segment lost 2 bases and the J segment 4 bases; nucleotides outside the gene matches: 3. Written as DNA, the CDR3 is TGTGCCACCAGTGATTCCGGGACTAGCGGATACAATGAGCAGTTCTTC. The encoded protein is CATSDSGTSGYNEQFF.

V gene TRBV9 combines with J gene TRBJ2-5, with D possibly being TRBD2 (6 bases). There are 16 residues in the CDR3. Germline V lookup: CDR1 SGDLS, CDR2 YYNGEE. V lost 3 bases, J lost 4 bases, and 19 bases lay in between. CDR3 bases: TGTGCCAGCAGCGCATTGGGGGGTATCGATCGAGAGACCCAGTACTTC. It encodes CASSALGGIDRETQYF.